The 16 T cell receptor beta chains given below trace back to one sample, sequenced in a study of cytomegalovirus exposure and HLA in healthy donors. The PCR contained 60 Vbeta and 13 Jbeta primers. Only in-frame clones appear in the TCRdb table, and some are missing; sequencing was by immunoSEQ multiplex PCR. The table records 35,000 to 45,000 clones, around 50% of them present only once. The specimen sequenced was PBMCs. The origin of the receptors is a human donor in good health.

The DNA for the CDR3 is TGTGCCACCAGCACCCTTACAGGGGGGCGGGGTACCTACGAGCAGTACTTC. This codes for CATSTLTGGRGTYEQYF. The chain carries TRBV15 and TRBJ2-7, with 8 nucleotides matching TRBD1. Germline-derived CDR1 and CDR2 are LNHNV and YYDKDF (reference sequence). The CDR3 totals 17 residues. The V segment lost 4 bases and the J segment 2 bases; nucleotides outside the gene matches: 13.

The chain has TRBV9 and TRBJ2-2; weak D call: TRBD1 (5 bases). V was clipped by 0 bases and J by 6 bases, with 18 bases between them. This CDR3 region has 17 residues. Per germline, CDR1 SGDLS and CDR2 YYNGEE. CDR3 amino acids: CASSVGSGQSLAGELFF. In nucleotides, the CDR3 is TGTGCCAGCAGCGTAGGTTCAGGGCAAAGCCTGGCCGGGGAGCTGTTTTTT. Based on the CDR3 plus reference TRBV9 and TRBJ2-2, the full variable domain is DSGVTQTPKHLITATGQRVTLRCSPRSGDLSVYWYQQSLDQGLQFLIQYYNGEERAKGNILERFSAQQFPDLHSELNLSSLELGDSALYFCASSVGSGQSLAGELFFGEGSRLTVL.

The chain carries TRBV6-6 and TRBJ1-1; no reliable D call. V was trimmed by 6 bases and J by 1 base, leaving 6 bases between them. The CDR3 has 12 amino acids. The germline CDR1 and CDR2 sequences are MNHNY and SVGAGI (reference sequence). CDR3 DNA: TGTGCCAGCAGCCACAAGAACACTGAAGCTTTCTTT. Protein: CASSHKNTEAFF.

The rearrangement joins TRBV7-2 to TRBJ2-1, with D possibly being TRBD1 (6 bases). Germline values: CDR1 SGHTA, CDR2 FQGNSA. The ends were cut back, 8 bases at V and 4 bases at J, with 12 bases in the middle. The CDR3 contains 13 residues. This CDR3 reads CASGPRGYNEQFF. The CDR3 bases are TGTGCCAGCGGCCCTAGGGGGTACAATGAGCAGTTCTTC.

A few counts support this clone. J is TRBJ2-3 and V is TRBV7-9; possibly TRBD1 for D (5 bases). This CDR3 has 15 residues. Trimming shortened V by 5 bases and J by 3 bases, and 15 bases separated the two germline ends. CDR1 and CDR2 (germline): SEHNR, FQNEAQ (reference sequence). The DNA for the CDR3 is TGTGCCAGCAGCCCGCGCAGTCAGGGAACAGATACGCAGTATTTT. Protein product: CASSPRSQGTDTQYF.

The CDR3 is CATGTGASGANVLTF. For the CDR3, the DNA is TGCGCCACCGGGACAGGGGCCTCTGGGGCCAACGTCCTGACTTTC. This sequence joins TRBV4-1 and TRBJ2-6, with 10 nucleotides matching TRBD1. Looked up from germline, CDR1 is MGHRA and CDR2 is YSYEKL. Trimming at V came to 10 bases and at J to 0 bases, leaving 3 bases not matched to a gene. This CDR3 region has 15 residues.

CDR3 DNA sequence: TGCGCCAGCAGCCAAGGAGGAACTAGCGGAGAGACCCAGTACTTC. Translating it yields CASSQGGTSGETQYF. The chain carries TRBV4-3 and TRBJ2-5; 8 nucleotides line up with TRBD2. The CDR3 runs to 15 residues. Germline V gene sequence: CDR1 LGHNA, CDR2 YSLEER. Losses at the gene ends were 1 base for V and 4 bases for J; bases not matched to a gene: 5.

This chain's CDR3 is CSVGGQPQHF. The CDR3 coding sequence is TGCAGTGTCGGAGGTCAGCCCCAGCATTTT. V usage is TRBV20-1 and J usage is TRBJ1-5; no reliable D call. The CDR3 length is 10 residues. Germline CDR1 and CDR2: DFQATT and SNEGSKA (reference sequence). V lost 7 bases, J lost 6 bases, and 7 bases lay in between.

CDR3 sequence reads: CASSQDLGLAGDNEQFF. For the CDR3, the DNA is TGTGCCAGCAGCCAAGATCTAGGACTAGCGGGGGACAATGAGCAGTTCTTC. V is TRBV14 and J is TRBJ2-1; 13 bases map to TRBD2. J lost 5 bases, V lost 0 bases, and 4 bases had no gene match. Germline CDR1 SGHDN, CDR2 FVKESK. The CDR3 sequence is 17 residues long.

The chain uses TRBV14 and TRBJ2-1; 13 nucleotides agree with TRBD2. Germline V gives CDR1 SGHDN, CDR2 FVKESK. The V and J ends lost 5 bases and 0 bases, in that order; junction bases with no gene match: 16. The CDR3 covers 21 residues. The CDR3 protein is CASSSTPGLAGSSSSYNEQFF. CDR3 nucleotides: TGTGCCAGCAGCTCGACTCCGGGACTAGCGGGGAGTTCAAGCTCCTACAATGAGCAGTTCTTC.

The chain carries TRBV4-2 and TRBJ2-7; perhaps TRBD1 as D (8 bases). From germline, CDR1 is LGHNA and CDR2 YNFKEQ. The V gene lost 1 base and the J gene lost 4 bases, with 20 bases spanning the gap. The CDR3 is made up of 17 amino acids. The CDR3 DNA reads as TGTGCCAGCAGCCAAGGGGTACAGGACAGGGAGGGATACGAGCAGTACTTC. It specifies CASSQGVQDREGYEQYF.

The CDR3: CASKHRGQGDRQPQHF. CDR3 coding DNA: TGTGCCAGCAAGCATCGTGGGCAGGGCGACCGTCAGCCCCAGCATTTT. The chain combines TRBV28 with TRBJ1-5; tentative D call: TRBD1 (5 bases). Germline CDR1 reads MDHEN; CDR2 reads SYDVKM. V was cut by 7 bases and J by 6 bases, with 22 bases left in between. This CDR3 has 16 amino acids.

This clone was seen more than once but under ten times. The chain is built from TRBV29-1 and TRBJ1-2, with 10 bases identical to TRBD1. Germline V gene lookup returns CDR1 SQVTM and CDR2 ANQGSEA. The CDR3 is made up of 12 amino acids. Germline trimming cut 6 bases from V and 7 bases from J; bases unmatched to any gene: 5. CDR3 protein: CSVWTGGGGYTF. The CDR3 DNA sequence: TGCAGCGTCTGGACAGGGGGTGGTGGCTACACCTTC.

The rearrangement uses TRBV7-2 and TRBJ2-2; TRBD2 matches at 13 bases. The V gene's germline CDR1 is SGHTA and CDR2 FQGNSA. CDR3 size: 18 residues. Trimming took 2 bases from V and 1 from J; bases not matched to a gene: 4. CDR3 nucleotide sequence: TGTGCCAGCAGCTTACTAGGACTAGCGGGGGTGAACACCGGGGAGCTGTTTTTT. Its protein is CASSLLGLAGVNTGELFF.

The rearrangement uses TRBV7-9 and TRBJ1-1, with 8 bases fitting TRBD1. This CDR3 has 17 amino acids. Germline-derived CDR1 and CDR2 are SEHNR and FQNEAQ (reference sequence). The junction had 14 bases not matched to a gene; V was cut back by 5 bases and J by 3 bases. CDR3 loop: CASSRWQGALRDTEAFF. The CDR3 nucleotides are TGTGCCAGCAGCCGTTGGCAGGGGGCGTTGAGGGACACTGAAGCTTTCTTT. The whole variable domain, remainder taken from reference TRBV7-9 and TRBJ1-1, is DTGVSQNPRHKITKRGQNVTFRCDPISEHNRLYWYRQTLGQGPEFLTYFQNEAQLEKSRLLSDRFSAERPKGSFSTLEIQRTEQGDSAMYLCASSRWQGALRDTEAFFGQGTRLTVV.

This clone came up a few times. The chain is built from TRBV29-1 and TRBJ1-1, with 7 bases aligning to TRBD1. The CDR3 runs to 13 residues. Germline V gene sequence: CDR1 SQVTM, CDR2 ANQGSEA. V was clipped by 4 bases and J by 3 bases; unmatched bases: 5. The CDR3, as DNA: TGCAGCGTTGCGACAGGGAGGTACACTGAAGCTTTCTTT. Its protein is CSVATGRYTEAFF. The full variable domain, completed using reference TRBV29-1 and TRBJ1-1, is SAVISQKPSRDICQRGTSLTIQCQVDSQVTMMFWYRQQPGQSLTLIATANQGSEATYESGFVIDKFPISRPNLTFSTLTVSNMSPEDSSIYLCSVATGRYTEAFFGQGTRLTVV.